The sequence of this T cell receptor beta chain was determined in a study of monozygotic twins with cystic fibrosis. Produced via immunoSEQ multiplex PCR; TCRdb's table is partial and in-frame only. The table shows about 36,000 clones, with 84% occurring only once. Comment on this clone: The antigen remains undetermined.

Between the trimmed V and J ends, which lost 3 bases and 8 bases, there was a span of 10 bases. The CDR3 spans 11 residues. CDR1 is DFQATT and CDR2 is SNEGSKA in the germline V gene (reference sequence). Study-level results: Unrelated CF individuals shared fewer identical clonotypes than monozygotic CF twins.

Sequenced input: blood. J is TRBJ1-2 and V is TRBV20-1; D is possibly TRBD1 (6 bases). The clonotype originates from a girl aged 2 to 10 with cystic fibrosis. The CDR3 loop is CSARRGGGYTF. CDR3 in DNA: TGCAGTGCTAGGAGGGGGGGCGGCTACACCTTC.